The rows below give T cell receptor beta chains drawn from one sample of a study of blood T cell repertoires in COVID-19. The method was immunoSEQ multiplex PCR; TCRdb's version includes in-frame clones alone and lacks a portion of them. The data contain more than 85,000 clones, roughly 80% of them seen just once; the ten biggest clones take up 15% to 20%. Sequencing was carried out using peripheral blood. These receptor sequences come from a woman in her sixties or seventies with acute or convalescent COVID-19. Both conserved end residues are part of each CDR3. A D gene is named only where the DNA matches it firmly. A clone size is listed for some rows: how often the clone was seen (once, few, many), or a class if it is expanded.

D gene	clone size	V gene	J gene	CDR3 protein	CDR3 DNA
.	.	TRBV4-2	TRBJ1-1	CASSREVQGGYEAFF	TGTGCCAGCAGCCGAGAGGTACAGGGCGGGTACGAAGCTTTCTTT
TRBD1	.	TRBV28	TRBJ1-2	CASSLGTGALLWGYTF	TGTGCCAGCAGTTTAGGGACAGGGGCGCTTCTTTGGGGCTACACCTTC
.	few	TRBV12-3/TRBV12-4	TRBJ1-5	CASSTGFFQPQHF	TGTGCCAGCAGCACAGGGTTTTTTCAGCCCCAGCATTTT
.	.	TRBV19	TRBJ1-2	CASSSRAGEIGYTF	TGTGCCAGTAGTTCGCGGGCAGGGGAGATTGGCTACACCTTC
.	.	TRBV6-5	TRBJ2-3	CASRETPTDTQYF	TGTGCTTCCCGGGAGACTCCCACAGATACGCAGTATTTT
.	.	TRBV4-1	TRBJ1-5	CASSQREAQPQHF	TGCGCCAGCAGCCAGCGCGAAGCTCAGCCCCAGCATTTT
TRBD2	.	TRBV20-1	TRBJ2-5	CSASSGGEGETQYF	TGCAGTGCTAGTAGCGGGGGGGAAGGGGAGACCCAGTACTTC
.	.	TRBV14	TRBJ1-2	CASNPDTGKANYGYTF	TGTGCCAGCAACCCAGATACAGGAAAAGCTAACTATGGCTACACCTTC
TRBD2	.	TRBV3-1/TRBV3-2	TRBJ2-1	CASSQIAGGQQFF	TGTGCCAGCAGCCAAATAGCGGGGGGGCAGCAGTTCTTC
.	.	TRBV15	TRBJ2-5	CATSRGRGETQYF	TGTGCCACCAGCAGAGGACGGGGAGAGACCCAGTACTTC
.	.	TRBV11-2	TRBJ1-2	CASSLGQSYGYTF	TGTGCCAGCAGCTTAGGTCAGTCCTATGGCTACACCTTC
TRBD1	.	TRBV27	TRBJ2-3	CASSDRGGTDTQYF	TGTGCCAGCAGTGACAGGGGCGGCACAGATACGCAGTATTTT
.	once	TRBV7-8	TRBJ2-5	CASREGAGWQETQYF	TGTGCCAGCAGAGAAGGGGCAGGGTGGCAAGAGACCCAGTACTTC
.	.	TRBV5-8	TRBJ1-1	CASSLKRVVGTEAFF	TGTGCCAGCAGCTTAAAGAGGGTGGTTGGCACTGAAGCTTTCTTT
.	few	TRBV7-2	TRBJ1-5	CASSPESGQPQHF	TGTGCCAGCAGCCCTGAGAGCGGACAGCCCCAGCATTTT
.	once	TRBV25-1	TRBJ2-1	CASRTLASNEQFF	TGTGCCAGCAGGACTCTCGCCTCCAATGAGCAGTTCTTC
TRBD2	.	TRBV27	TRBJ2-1	CASSFRTPGGAGNEQFF	TGTGCCAGCAGTTTCCGAACTCCGGGGGGGGCTGGCAATGAGCAGTTCTTC
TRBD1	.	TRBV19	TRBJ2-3	CASSINRGPTDTQYF	TGTGCCAGTAGTATTAACAGGGGACCCACAGATACGCAGTATTTT
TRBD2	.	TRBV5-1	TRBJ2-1	CASSLASGGQSSYNEQFF	TGCGCCAGCAGCTTGGCCAGCGGGGGCCAAAGCTCCTACAATGAGCAGTTCTTC
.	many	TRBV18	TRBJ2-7	CASSVGANYEQYF	TGTGCCAGCTCAGTAGGGGCTAACTACGAGCAGTACTTC
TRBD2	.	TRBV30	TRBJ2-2	CAWTGTSGGAGELFF	TGTGCCTGGACCGGGACTAGCGGGGGGGCCGGGGAGCTGTTTTTT
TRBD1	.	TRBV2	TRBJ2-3	CASRELTGGQDTQYF	TGTGCCAGCAGAGAACTTACAGGGGGACAAGATACGCAGTATTTT
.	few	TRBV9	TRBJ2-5	CASSLQQGPQETQYF	TGTGCCAGCAGCTTACAACAGGGTCCCCAAGAGACCCAGTACTTC
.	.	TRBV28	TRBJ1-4	CASSTQGLSNEKLFF	TGTGCCAGCAGCACCCAGGGATTGTCTAATGAAAAACTGTTTTTT
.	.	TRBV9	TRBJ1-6	CASSVDSSYNSPLHF	TGTGCCAGCAGCGTAGACAGCTCATATAATTCACCCCTCCACTTT